These 23 T cell receptor beta chains were all obtained from the same sample, sequenced in a study of T cells in Graves' hyperthyroidism and ophthalmopathy. TCR beta CDR3 sequences were amplified from RNA transcripts. When the TCR CDR3 underwent first-round RT-PCR, the HTBI primer set was used. TCRdb re-called the multiplex PCR reads through MiXCR, storing one row per CDR3 protein. The table shows some 500,000 distinct CDR3 sequences, with 14% occurring only once. The sample consisted of blood. The source of these receptors is a woman under 30 with Graves' hyperthyroidism.

The V call is TRBV20-1, the J call TRBJ2-1; TRBD2 matches at 10 bases. CDR1 is DFQATT, CDR2 SNEGSKA, per germline (reference sequence). This CDR3 spans 17 amino acids. V shed 3 bases, J shed 1 base, and the junction held 9 bases outside the gene matches. As DNA, the CDR3 is TGCAGTGCTAGCCTCAGGACTAGCGGATATTCCTACAATGAGCAGTTCTTC. Its protein product is CSASLRTSGYSYNEQFF.

The gene calls are TRBV12-3 or TRBV12-4 and TRBJ1-2; TRBD1 matches 10 bases. V lost 4 bases, J lost 4 bases, and 6 bases stayed unmatched. This CDR3 has 15 amino acids. CDR3 DNA: TGTGCCAGCAGTTCGGGACAGGGGCATTCCTATGGCTACACCTTC. Its translation is CASSSGQGHSYGYTF.

The chain carries TRBV12-3 or TRBV12-4 and TRBJ2-1, with TRBD1 matching 7 bases. Trimming cost V 7 bases and J 9 bases; bases outside gene matches: 12. The length of the CDR3 is 14 residues. CDR3: CASTPDRQGREQFF. Here the CDR3 DNA reads TGTGCCAGCACCCCGGACAGGCAGGGTCGTGAGCAGTTCTTC.

The V and J genes are TRBV12-3 or TRBV12-4 and TRBJ1-5; 9 nucleotides align to TRBD1. This CDR3 is built from 17 residues. The ends lost 6 bases at V and 4 bases at J; junction bases unmatched: 13. In DNA form, the CDR3 reads TGTGCCAGCAGATGGACCGGGACAGGGTCGGGGAATCAGCCCCAGCATTTT. Translating it yields CASRWTGTGSGNQPQHF.

This clonotype was picked up a small number of times. The genes are TRBV5-1 and TRBJ1-4, with 7 bases lining up with TRBD1. This CDR3 has 14 residues. V lost 4 bases and J lost 4; bases outside the gene matches: 4. Germline V lookup: CDR1 SGHRS, CDR2 YFSETQ. The CDR3 spells CASSPGQVNEKLFF. The CDR3 nucleotides are TGCGCCAGCAGCCCCGGACAGGTTAATGAAAAACTGTTTTTT.

This clonotype was picked up many times. The genes are TRBV12-3 or TRBV12-4 and TRBJ2-1; 9 bases agree with TRBD2. This CDR3 is built from 16 residues. V was clipped by 5 bases and J by 10 bases; unmatched bases: 15. CDR3 in amino acids: CASSDSTSGHLWEQFF. The CDR3 coding sequence is TGTGCCAGCAGTGACTCGACTAGCGGCCACTTGTGGGAGCAGTTCTTC.

J is TRBJ2-3 and V is TRBV5-6, with D possibly being TRBD2 (7 bases). V was clipped by 1 base and J by 5 bases, with 14 bases between them. The V gene's germline CDR1 is SGHDT and CDR2 YYEEEE. The CDR3 is 15 amino acids. As DNA, the CDR3 is TGTGCCAGCAGCTTGTGGGGGGGGCGCGGAGATACGCAGTATTTT. Translation gives CASSLWGGRGDTQYF.

At least ten counts were recorded for this clonotype. The chain uses TRBV6-1 and TRBJ2-2; 9 bases are shared with TRBD2. The CDR3 loop spans 19 amino acids. V shed 7 bases and J 2 bases; nucleotides not matched to a gene: 17. Germline V gene data show CDR1 as MNHNS and CDR2 as SASEGT. CDR3 DNA: TGTGCCAGCACTGACTTTGTGGGCGGGAGGGGAGTTAACACCGGGGAGCTGTTTTTT. This gives the protein CASTDFVGGRGVNTGELFF.

This clonotype was observed a few times. V usage is TRBV27 and J usage is TRBJ2-3; TRBD2 might be the D (6 bases). The V gene's germline CDR1 is MNHEY and CDR2 SMNVEV (reference sequence). Deletions cut 0 bases from V and 6 bases from J, with 16 bases between. This CDR3 region has 16 residues. For the CDR3, the DNA is TGTGCCAGCAGTTTATCGCTGGGGGAGGTTAGGGATACGCAGTATTTT. It encodes CASSLSLGEVRDTQYF.

This clonotype was found many times. The gene calls are TRBV28 and TRBJ2-3; the D gene is possibly TRBD1 (5 bases). Germline-derived CDR1 and CDR2 are MDHEN and SYDVKM. CDR3 length: 15 residues. V was clipped by 4 bases and J by 2 bases, with 13 bases between them. CDR3 loop: CASSWSTELTDTQYF. The CDR3 DNA sequence: TGTGCCAGCAGTTGGTCGACAGAACTCACAGATACGCAGTATTTT.

This clonotype was observed a few times. The chain carries TRBV14 and TRBJ2-1; TRBD1 might be the D (5 bases). This CDR3 contains 14 residues. From germline, CDR1 is SGHDN and CDR2 FVKESK. V gave up 2 bases and J gave up 9 bases, with 14 bases separating them. The CDR3 nucleotides are TGTGCCAGCAGCCAACCAGGGTCAAGTAGTGAGCAGTTCTTC. Translating it yields CASSQPGSSSEQFF.

This clonotype was counted between two and nine times. This chain links TRBV4-1 with TRBJ2-1; D is possibly TRBD1 (7 bases). Trimming took off 1 base at V and 10 bases at J, with 17 bases between the two ends. This CDR3 contains 15 residues. The germline CDR1 and CDR2 sequences are MGHRA and YSYEKL. In DNA, the CDR3 is TGCGCCAGCAGCCAAGTAGGCGGGAAGGGGGCAGAGCAGTTCTTC. Translation gives CASSQVGGKGAEQFF.

The chain combines TRBV9 with TRBJ1-6, with TRBD1 matching over 7 bases. Trimming at V came to 4 bases and at J to 3 bases, leaving 4 bases not matched to a gene. The CDR3 totals 15 residues. Looked up from germline, CDR1 is SGDLS and CDR2 is YYNGEE. Here the CDR3 DNA reads TGTGCCAGCAGCCAGGGGGACAGCTATAATTCACCCCTCCACTTT. This encodes CASSQGDSYNSPLHF.

This clonotype was counted between two and nine times. The chain combines TRBV19 with TRBJ2-7; 8 nucleotides align to TRBD2. Per germline, CDR1 LNHDA and CDR2 SQIVND (reference sequence). V shed 5 bases and J 1 base; nucleotides not matched to a gene: 4. This CDR3 has 14 residues. The CDR3 DNA sequence: TGTGCCAGTAGTTTGGGCGGGAGGTCCTACGAGCAGTACTTC. Residues: CASSLGGRSYEQYF.

This clonotype occurred a few times. CDR3: CASSPRTGHETQYF. The CDR3 bases are TGTGCCAGCAGCCCTCGGACGGGGCACGAGACCCAGTACTTC. This rearrangement joins TRBV7-2 to TRBJ2-5; D may correspond to TRBD1 or TRBD2 (5 bases each). The germline V and J ends were trimmed by 5 bases and 5 bases, with 15 bases remaining between them. This CDR3 is built from 14 residues. Germline V CDR1 and CDR2: SGHTA, FQGNSA.

A remark on this clonotype: A much larger clone lies one base from this, so it may be a read error. V is TRBV12-3 or TRBV12-4 and J is TRBJ2-7; tentative D call: TRBD2 (6 bases). This CDR3 is built from 14 residues. V was trimmed by 6 bases and J by 5 bases, leaving 17 bases between them. The DNA of the CDR3 is TGTGCCAGCAGGCTAGCGAGAGGTCTTCACGAGCAGTACTTC. It specifies CASRLARGLHEQYF.

This clonotype has a handful of counts. The rearrangement links TRBV9 to TRBJ1-2; D is unclear. From germline, CDR1 is SGDLS and CDR2 YYNGEE. The ends were cut back, 4 bases at V and 7 bases at J, with 17 bases in the middle. This CDR3 region has 14 residues. This CDR3 reads CASSSKSRSFGYTF. The CDR3 DNA reads TGTGCCAGCAGCTCGAAATCCAGGAGCTTTGGCTACACCTTC.

This chain uses TRBV5-6 with TRBJ1-6, with no clear D. CDR1 is SGHDT and CDR2 is YYEEEE in the germline V gene. There are 12 residues in the CDR3. The V end was cut by 3 bases, the J end by 9 bases, with 7 bases between. In nucleotides, the CDR3 is TGTGCCAGCAGCTACCTGACTTCACCCCTCCACTTT. It is translated as CASSYLTSPLHF.

At least ten counts were recorded for this clonotype. The V call is TRBV12-3 or TRBV12-4, the J call TRBJ1-1; D perhaps matches TRBD1 (5 bases). Trimming pared 7 bases from V and 2 bases from J, leaving 17 bases between. The CDR3 extends over 15 amino acids. The CDR3 nucleotides are TGTGCCAGCACCCTTTGGGACGGACTTAACACTGAAGCTTTCTTT. This sequence encodes CASTLWDGLNTEAFF.

In its sample, this clonotype was seen many times. This chain connects TRBV12-3 or TRBV12-4 to TRBJ2-7, with D possibly called TRBD1 or TRBD2 (5 bases each). This CDR3 spans 15 amino acids. The V gene lost 5 bases and the J gene lost 1 base, with 15 bases spanning the gap. CDR3 residues: CASSLYRDGSYEQYF. Written as DNA, the CDR3 is TGTGCCAGCAGTCTCTACCGGGACGGATCCTACGAGCAGTACTTC.

This clonotype has only a few counts. The rearrangement uses TRBV6-2 or TRBV6-3 and TRBJ2-3; possible D gene TRBD2, 6 bases. This CDR3 spans 15 amino acids. V lost 5 bases and J lost 0, with 12 bases in between. The germline V gene has CDR1 MNHEY and CDR2 SVGEGT. The CDR3, as DNA: TGTGCCAGCAGTGGGATGGCGGGGAGCACAGATACGCAGTATTTT. It yields the protein CASSGMAGSTDTQYF.

The chain has TRBV7-6 and TRBJ2-1; 9 bases match TRBD1. The CDR3 consists of 16 residues. J gave up 8 bases and V 4 bases, and 12 bases lay outside the gene matches. The germline V gene encodes CDR1 SGHVS and CDR2 FNYEAQ. The CDR3 DNA sequence: TGTGCCAGCAGCTCTACTACTTCCGGGACAGGGTATGAGCAGTTCTTC. Protein: CASSSTTSGTGYEQFF.

The chain links TRBV5-1 to TRBJ2-7; 11 bases map to TRBD1. The germline V gene has CDR1 SGHRS and CDR2 YFSETQ. The CDR3 totals 18 residues. Unmatched junction bases numbered 12, after V lost 2 bases and J lost 2 bases. The CDR3 region is CASSLSTIGTGGTYEQYF. In DNA form, the CDR3 reads TGCGCCAGCAGCTTATCAACGATTGGGACAGGGGGAACCTACGAGCAGTACTTC.